This T cell receptor beta chain stems from a study of blood T cell repertoires in COVID-19. Overall study context: COVID-19 samples from acute and convalescent phases originated in the United States, Italy and Spain.

This CDR3 region has 16 residues. The germline V gene encodes CDR1 MNHEY and CDR2 SVGAGI. V lost 2 bases and J lost 3, with 15 bases in between. Some clones are missing from TCRdb's copy, which holds only in-frame ones; the method was immunoSEQ multiplex PCR. This sample has some 120,000 clones, with around 86% found just once. The TCR was taken from a woman in her fifties or sixties who had recovered from COVID-19. The chain joins TRBV6-5 to TRBJ2-3; no definite D call. The sample comprised peripheral blood. CDR3: CASSYPIERITDTQYF. CDR3 bases: TGTGCCAGCAGTTACCCTATAGAAAGAATAACAGATACGCAGTATTTT.